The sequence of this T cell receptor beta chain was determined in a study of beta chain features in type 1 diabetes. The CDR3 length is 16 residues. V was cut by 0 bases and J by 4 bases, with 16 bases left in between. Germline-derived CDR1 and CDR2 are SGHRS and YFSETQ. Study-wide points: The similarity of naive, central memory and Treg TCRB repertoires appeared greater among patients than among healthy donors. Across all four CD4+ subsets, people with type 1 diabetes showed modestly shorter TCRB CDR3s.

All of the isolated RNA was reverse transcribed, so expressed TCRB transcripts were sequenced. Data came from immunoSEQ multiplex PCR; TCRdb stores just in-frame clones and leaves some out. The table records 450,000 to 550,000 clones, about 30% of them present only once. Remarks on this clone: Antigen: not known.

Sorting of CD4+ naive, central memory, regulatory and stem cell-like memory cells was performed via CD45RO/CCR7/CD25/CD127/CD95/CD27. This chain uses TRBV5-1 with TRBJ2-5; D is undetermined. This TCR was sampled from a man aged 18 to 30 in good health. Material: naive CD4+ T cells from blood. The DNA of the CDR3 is TGCGCCAGCAGCTTGGGAGTTGGGGTCCTTTCAGAGACCCAGTACTTC. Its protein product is CASSLGVGVLSETQYF. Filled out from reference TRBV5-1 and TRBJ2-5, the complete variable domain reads KAGVTQTPRYLIKTRGQQVTLSCSPISGHRSVSWYQQTPGQGLQFLFEYFSETQRNKGNFPGRFSGRQFSNSRSEMNVSTLELGDSALYLCASSLGVGVLSETQYFGPGTRLLVL.